The subject of this entry is one T cell receptor beta chain. No cognate antigen has been identified for it. No much larger clonotype is one base removed from it; base qualities were not supplied. From the germline V gene, CDR1 is SQVTM and CDR2 is ANQGSEA. The CDR3 starts with the cysteine, ends with the phenylalanine, and has 12 residues. Of all the DNA, just the CDR3 is kept, 36 bases in frame from base 1. Relative to germline, V is 5 bases shorter and J is 1 base shorter, with 8 bases between their ends. This entry belongs to a study of T cell changes during pregnancy in multiple sclerosis (dated by TCRdb to the late 2010s). Background on the whole study: The study examined how the T cell repertoire changed over the course of pregnancy in women with multiple sclerosis.

Library preparation used the immunoSEQ multiplex PCR assay. In its TCRdb copy, this immuneACCESS table keeps in-frame sequences only and misses some clones. Where compared with another copy, unresolved V genes explain less than half of these, and the others have no known cause. The sample profile shows tens of thousands of clones; approximately 91% of them were found once. Approximately 1.5% of the sample belongs to the ten largest clones. This sequence originates from a female donor with multiple sclerosis, enrolled in a pregnancy study. The sequencing used peripheral blood, collected in the third trimester of pregnancy. Here the chain combines TRBV29-1 and TRBJ1-1; TRBD1 is a weak D gene call, 6 bases matching. The DNA sequence is as follows: TGCAGCGTTCTCAGGGGGAACACTGAAGCTTTCTTT. It encodes CSVLRGNTEAFF.